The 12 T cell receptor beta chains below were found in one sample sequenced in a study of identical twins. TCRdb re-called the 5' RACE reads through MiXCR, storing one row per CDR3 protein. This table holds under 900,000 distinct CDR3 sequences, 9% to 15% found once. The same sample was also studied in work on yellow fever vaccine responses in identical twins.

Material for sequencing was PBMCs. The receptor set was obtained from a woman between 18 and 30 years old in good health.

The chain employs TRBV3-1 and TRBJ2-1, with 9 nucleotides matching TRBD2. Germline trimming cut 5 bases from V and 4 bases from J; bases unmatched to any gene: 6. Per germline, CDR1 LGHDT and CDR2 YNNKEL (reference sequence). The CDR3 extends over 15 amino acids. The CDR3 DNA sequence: TGTGCCAGCAGCAGGGTGCTAGCGGGGTACAATGAGCAGTTCTTC. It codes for CASSRVLAGYNEQFF.

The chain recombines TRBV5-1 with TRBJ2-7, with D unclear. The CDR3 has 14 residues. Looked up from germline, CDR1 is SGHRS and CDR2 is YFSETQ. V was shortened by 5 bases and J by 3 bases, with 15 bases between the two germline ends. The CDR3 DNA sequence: TGCGCCAGCAGTCCCGGGCGAGGCGGCTACGAGCAGTACTTC. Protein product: CASSPGRGGYEQYF.

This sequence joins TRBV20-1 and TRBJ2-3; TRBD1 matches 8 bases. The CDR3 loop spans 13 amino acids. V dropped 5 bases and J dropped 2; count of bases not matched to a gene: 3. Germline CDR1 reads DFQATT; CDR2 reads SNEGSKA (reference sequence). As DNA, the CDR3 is TGCAGTGCTCAGACAGGGGTCACAGATACGCAGTATTTT. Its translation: CSAQTGVTDTQYF.

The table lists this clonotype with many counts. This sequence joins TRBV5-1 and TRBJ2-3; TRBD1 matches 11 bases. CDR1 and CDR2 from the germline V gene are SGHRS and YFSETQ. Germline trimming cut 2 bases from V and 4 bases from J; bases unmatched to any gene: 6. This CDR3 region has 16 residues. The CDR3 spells CASSLNRDRGSDTQYF. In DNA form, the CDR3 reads TGCGCCAGCAGCTTAAACCGGGACAGGGGGTCAGATACGCAGTATTTT.

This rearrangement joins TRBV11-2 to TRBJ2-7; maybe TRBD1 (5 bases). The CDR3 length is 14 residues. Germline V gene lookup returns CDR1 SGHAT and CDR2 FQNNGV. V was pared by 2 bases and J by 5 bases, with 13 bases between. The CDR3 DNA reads TGTGCCAGCAGCTTAAGGGCAGGGCTGGACGAGCAGTACGTC. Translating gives CASSLRAGLDEQYV.

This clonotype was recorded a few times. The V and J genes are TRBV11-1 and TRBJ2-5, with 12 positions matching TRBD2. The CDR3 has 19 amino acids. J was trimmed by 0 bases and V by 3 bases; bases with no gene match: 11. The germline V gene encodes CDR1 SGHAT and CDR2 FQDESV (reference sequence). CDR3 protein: CASSFLAGGPSPYQETQYF. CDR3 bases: TGTGCCAGCAGCTTCCTAGCGGGAGGGCCCTCTCCGTACCAAGAGACCCAGTACTTC. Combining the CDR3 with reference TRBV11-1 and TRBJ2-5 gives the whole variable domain EAEVAQSPRYKITEKSQAVAFWCDPISGHATLYWYRQILGQGPELLVQFQDESVVDDSQLPKDRFSAERLKGVDSTLKIQPAELGDSAMYLCASSFLAGGPSPYQETQYFGPGTRLLVL.

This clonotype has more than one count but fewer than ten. The chain's CDR3 is CASSESGGTSGLGEQFF. The CDR3, as DNA: TGTGCCAGCAGTGAATCAGGAGGGACTAGCGGACTGGGTGAGCAGTTCTTC. This sequence joins TRBV2 and TRBJ2-1; 11 nucleotides agree with TRBD2. The CDR3 covers 17 residues. With V trimmed by 2 bases and J by 9 bases, 12 bases remained unmatched. Germline V gene data show CDR1 as SNHLY and CDR2 as FYNNEI.

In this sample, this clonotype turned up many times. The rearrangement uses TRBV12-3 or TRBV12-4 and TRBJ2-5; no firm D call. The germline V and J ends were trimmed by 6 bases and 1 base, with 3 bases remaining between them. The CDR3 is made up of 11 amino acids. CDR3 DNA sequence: TGTGCCAGCAGCACCCAAGAGACCCAGTACTTC. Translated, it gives CASSTQETQYF.

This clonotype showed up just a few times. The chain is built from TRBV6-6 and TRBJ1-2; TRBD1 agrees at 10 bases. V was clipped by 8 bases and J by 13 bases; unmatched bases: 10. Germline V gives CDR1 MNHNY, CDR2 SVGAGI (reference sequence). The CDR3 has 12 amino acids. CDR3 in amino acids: CASRIGTGATTF. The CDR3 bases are TGTGCCAGCCGTATTGGGACAGGGGCGACCACCTTC.

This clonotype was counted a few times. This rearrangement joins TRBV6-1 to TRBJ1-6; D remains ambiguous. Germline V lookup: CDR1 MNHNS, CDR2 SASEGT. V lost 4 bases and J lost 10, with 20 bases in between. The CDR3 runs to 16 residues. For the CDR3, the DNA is TGTGCCAGCAGTGCCCAAGCCAAGGCGGGGTGGTCACCCCTCCACTTT. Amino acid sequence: CASSAQAKAGWSPLHF.

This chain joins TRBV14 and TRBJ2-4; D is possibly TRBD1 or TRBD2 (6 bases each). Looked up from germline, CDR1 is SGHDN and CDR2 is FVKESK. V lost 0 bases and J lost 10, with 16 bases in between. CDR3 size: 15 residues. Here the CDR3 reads CASSQEWAGRGIQYF. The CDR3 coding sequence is TGTGCCAGCAGCCAAGAATGGGCGGGAAGGGGGATTCAGTACTTC.

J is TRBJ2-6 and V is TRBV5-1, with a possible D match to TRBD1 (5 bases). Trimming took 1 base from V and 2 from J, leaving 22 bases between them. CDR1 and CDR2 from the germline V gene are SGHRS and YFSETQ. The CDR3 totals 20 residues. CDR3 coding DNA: TGCGCCAGCAGCTTGATCCCCCGGACACGGACGACCACTGGGGCCAACGTCCTGACTTTC. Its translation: CASSLIPRTRTTTGANVLTF. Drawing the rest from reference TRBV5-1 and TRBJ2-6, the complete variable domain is KAGVTQTPRYLIKTRGQQVTLSCSPISGHRSVSWYQQTPGQGLQFLFEYFSETQRNKGNFPGRFSGRQFSNSRSEMNVSTLELGDSALYLCASSLIPRTRTTTGANVLTFGAGSRLTVL.